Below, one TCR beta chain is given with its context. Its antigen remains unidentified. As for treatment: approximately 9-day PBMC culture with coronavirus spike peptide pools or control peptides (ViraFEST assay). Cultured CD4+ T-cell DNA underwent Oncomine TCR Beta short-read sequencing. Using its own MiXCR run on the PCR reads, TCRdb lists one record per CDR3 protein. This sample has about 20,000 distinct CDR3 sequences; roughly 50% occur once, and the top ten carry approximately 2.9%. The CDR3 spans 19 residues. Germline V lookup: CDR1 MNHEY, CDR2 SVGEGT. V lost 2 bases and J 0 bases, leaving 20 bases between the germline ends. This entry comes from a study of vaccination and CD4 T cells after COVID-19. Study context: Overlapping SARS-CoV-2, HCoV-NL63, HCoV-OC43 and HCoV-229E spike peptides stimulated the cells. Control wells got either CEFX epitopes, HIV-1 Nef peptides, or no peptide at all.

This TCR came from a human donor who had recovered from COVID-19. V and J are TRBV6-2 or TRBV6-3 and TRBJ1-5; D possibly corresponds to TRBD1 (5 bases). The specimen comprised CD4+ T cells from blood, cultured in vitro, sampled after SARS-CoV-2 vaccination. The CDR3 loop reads CASSYPLGRGMDSNQPQHF. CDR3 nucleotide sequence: TGTGCCAGCAGTTACCCTTTGGGTCGGGGGATGGATAGCAATCAGCCCCAGCATTTT.